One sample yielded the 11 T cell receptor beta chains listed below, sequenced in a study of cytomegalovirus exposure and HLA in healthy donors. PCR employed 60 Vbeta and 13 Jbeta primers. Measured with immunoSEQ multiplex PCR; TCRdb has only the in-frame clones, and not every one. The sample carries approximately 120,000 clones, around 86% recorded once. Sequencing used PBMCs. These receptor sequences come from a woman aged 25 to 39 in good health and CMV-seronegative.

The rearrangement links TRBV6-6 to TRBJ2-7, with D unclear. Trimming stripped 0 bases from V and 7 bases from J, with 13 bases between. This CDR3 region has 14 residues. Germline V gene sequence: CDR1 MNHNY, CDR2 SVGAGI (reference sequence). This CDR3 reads CASSYSSNMREQYF. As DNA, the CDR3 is TGTGCCAGCAGTTACTCGTCTAATATGAGGGAGCAGTACTTC.

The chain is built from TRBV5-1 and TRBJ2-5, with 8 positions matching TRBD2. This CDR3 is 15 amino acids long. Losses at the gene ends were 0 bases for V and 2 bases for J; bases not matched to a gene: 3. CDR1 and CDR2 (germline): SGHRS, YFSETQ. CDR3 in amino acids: CASSLVLAAQETQYF. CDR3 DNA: TGCGCCAGCAGCTTGGTACTAGCGGCTCAAGAGACCCAGTACTTC. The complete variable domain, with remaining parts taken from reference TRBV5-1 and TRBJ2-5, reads KAGVTQTPRYLIKTRGQQVTLSCSPISGHRSVSWYQQTPGQGLQFLFEYFSETQRNKGNFPGRFSGRQFSNSRSEMNVSTLELGDSALYLCASSLVLAAQETQYFGPGTRLLVL.

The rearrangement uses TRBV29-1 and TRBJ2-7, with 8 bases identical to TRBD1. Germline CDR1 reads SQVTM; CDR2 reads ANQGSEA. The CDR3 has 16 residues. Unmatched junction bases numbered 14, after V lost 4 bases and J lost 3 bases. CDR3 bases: TGCAGCGTTGCCCTCTCATACGGGACAGGATTCTACGAGCAGTACTTC. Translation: CSVALSYGTGFYEQYF.

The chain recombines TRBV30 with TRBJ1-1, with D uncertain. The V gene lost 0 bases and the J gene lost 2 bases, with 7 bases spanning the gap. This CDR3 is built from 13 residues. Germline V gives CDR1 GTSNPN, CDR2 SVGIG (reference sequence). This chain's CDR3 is CAWSVRENTEAFF. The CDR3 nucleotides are TGTGCCTGGAGTGTACGAGAAAACACTGAAGCTTTCTTT. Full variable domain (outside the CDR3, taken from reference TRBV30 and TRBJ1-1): SQTIHQWPATLVQPVGSPLSLECTVEGTSNPNLYWYRQAAGRGLQLLFYSVGIGQISSEVPQNLSASRPQDRQFILSSKKLLLSDSGFYLCAWSVRENTEAFFGQGTRLTVV.

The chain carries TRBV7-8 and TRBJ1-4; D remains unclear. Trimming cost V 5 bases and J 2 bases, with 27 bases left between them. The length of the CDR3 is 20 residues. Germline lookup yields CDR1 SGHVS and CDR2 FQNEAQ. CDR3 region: CASSPHRLQFTRRTNEKLFF. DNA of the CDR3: TGTGCCAGCAGCCCCCACAGACTACAGTTCACCCGCAGGACTAATGAAAAACTGTTTTTT.

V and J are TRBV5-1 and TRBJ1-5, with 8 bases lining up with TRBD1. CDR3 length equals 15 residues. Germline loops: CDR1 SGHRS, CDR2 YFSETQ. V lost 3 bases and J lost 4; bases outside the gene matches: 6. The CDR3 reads CASSWGTGLNQPQHF. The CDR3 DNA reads TGCGCCAGCAGCTGGGGGACAGGATTGAATCAGCCCCAGCATTTT.

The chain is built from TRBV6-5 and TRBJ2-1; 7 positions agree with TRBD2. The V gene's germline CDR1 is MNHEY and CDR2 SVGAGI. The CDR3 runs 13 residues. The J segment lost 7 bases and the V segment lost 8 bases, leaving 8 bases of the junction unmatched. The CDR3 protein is CASGEGLINEQFF. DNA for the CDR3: TGTGCCAGCGGGGAGGGCCTGATTAATGAGCAGTTCTTC.

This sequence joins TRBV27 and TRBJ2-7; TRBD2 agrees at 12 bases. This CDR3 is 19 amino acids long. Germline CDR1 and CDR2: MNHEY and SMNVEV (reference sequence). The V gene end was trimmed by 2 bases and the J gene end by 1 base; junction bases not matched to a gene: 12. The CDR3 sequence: CASSLGGGLAGGPSYEQYF. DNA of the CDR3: TGTGCCAGCAGTTTAGGGGGGGGTCTAGCGGGAGGGCCGTCCTACGAGCAGTACTTC.

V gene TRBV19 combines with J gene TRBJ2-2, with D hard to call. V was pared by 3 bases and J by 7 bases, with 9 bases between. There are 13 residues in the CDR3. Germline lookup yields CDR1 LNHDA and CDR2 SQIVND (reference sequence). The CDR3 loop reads CASSIFASGELFF. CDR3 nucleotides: TGTGCCAGTAGTATTTTTGCCAGCGGGGAGCTGTTTTTT.

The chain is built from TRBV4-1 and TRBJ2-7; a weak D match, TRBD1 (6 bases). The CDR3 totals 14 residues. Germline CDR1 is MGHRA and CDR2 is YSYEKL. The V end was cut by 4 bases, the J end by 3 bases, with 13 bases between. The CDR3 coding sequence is TGCGCCAGCAGCCCCCGCAGGGGAAACTACGAGCAGTACTTC. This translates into CASSPRRGNYEQYF.

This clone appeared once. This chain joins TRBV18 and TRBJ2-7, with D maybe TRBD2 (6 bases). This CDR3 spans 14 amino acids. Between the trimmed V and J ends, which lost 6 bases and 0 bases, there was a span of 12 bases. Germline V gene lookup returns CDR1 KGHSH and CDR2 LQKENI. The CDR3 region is CASSNGRSSYEQYF. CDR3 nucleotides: TGTGCCAGCTCCAATGGGAGGAGCTCCTACGAGCAGTACTTC. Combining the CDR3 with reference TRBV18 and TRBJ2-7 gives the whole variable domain NAGVMQNPRHLVRRRGQEARLRCSPMKGHSHVYWYRQLPEEGLKFMVYLQKENIIDESGMPKERFSAEFPKEGPSILRIQQVVRGDSAAYFCASSNGRSSYEQYFGPGTRLTVT.